Described below is a single T cell receptor beta chain sequence and its context. Its antigen is unidentified. The sample originates from a study of CD8+ T cells in alopecia areata. Overall study context: It was 6 to 18 months of tofacitinib, and then there were 6 months off drug. Study-wide results and limits: Across lesional scalp, and particularly alopecia totalis/universalis, clonality surpassed that of normal scalp.

In each case, RNA was isolated and then reverse transcribed into cDNA as the sequencing template. TCRdb keeps only in-frame clones here, not all; method: immunoSEQ multiplex PCR. Altogether 170,000 or so clones are present, roughly 65% being singletons, with the ten largest covering 1.5% to 2%. Researchers took lesional scalp punch biopsies and peripheral blood from people who were alopecia areata patients. Isolation of CD4+ and CD8+ T cells from PBMCs was achieved by sorting. The J segment lost 1 base and the V segment lost 2 bases, leaving 3 bases of the junction unmatched. The CDR3 is made up of 16 amino acids. The V gene's germline CDR1 is LGHNA and CDR2 YNFKEQ.

This material consisted of CD4+ T cells sorted from blood, taken at week 0. V gene TRBV4-2 combines with J gene TRBJ2-3, with 10 positions matching TRBD2. The sequence derives from a human donor with alopecia areata. CDR3: CASSQLTSGGTDTQYF. CDR3 DNA sequence: TGTGCCAGCAGCCAACTCACTAGCGGGGGCACAGATACGCAGTATTTT.